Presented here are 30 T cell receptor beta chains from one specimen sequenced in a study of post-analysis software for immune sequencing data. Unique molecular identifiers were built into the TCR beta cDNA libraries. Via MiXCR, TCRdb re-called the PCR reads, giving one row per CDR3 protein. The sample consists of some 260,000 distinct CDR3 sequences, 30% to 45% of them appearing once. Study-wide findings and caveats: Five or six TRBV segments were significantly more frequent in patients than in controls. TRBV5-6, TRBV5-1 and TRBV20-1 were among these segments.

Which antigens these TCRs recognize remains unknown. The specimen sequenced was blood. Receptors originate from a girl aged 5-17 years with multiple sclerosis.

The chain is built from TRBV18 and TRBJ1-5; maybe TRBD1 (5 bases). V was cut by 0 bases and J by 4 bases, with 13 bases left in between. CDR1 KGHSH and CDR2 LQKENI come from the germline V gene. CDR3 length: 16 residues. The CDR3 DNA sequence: TGTGCCAGCTCACCACCGGCGGGGCAAGGAAATCAGCCCCAGCATTTT. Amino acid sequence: CASSPPAGQGNQPQHF.

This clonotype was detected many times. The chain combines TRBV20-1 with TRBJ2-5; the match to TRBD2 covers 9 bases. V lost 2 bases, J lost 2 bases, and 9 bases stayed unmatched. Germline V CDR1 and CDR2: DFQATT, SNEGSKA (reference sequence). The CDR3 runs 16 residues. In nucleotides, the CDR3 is TGCAGTGCTAGACTTCCTGGCGGGGGGGGGCAAGAGACCCAGTACTTC. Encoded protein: CSARLPGGGGQETQYF.

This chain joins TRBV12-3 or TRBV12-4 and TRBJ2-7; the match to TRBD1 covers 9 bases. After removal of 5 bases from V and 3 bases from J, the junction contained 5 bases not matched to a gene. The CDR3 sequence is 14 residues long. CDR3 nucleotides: TGTGCCAGCAGTAATACAGGGGGCCTCTACGAGCAGTACTTC. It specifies CASSNTGGLYEQYF.

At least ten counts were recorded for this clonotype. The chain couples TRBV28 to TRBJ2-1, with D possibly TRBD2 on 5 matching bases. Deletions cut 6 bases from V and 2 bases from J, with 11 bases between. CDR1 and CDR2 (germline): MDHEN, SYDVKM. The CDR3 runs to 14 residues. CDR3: CASRSGYPYNEQFF. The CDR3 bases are TGTGCCAGCAGGAGCGGCTACCCCTACAATGAGCAGTTCTTC.

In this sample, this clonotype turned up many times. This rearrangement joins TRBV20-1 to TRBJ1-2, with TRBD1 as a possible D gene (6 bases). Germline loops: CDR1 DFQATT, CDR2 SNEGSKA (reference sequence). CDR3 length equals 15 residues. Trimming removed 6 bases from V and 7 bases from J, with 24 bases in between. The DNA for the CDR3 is TGCAGTGCCAACCCCTGGGACGTCGGACAGAGTGGCTACACCTTC. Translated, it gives CSANPWDVGQSGYTF.

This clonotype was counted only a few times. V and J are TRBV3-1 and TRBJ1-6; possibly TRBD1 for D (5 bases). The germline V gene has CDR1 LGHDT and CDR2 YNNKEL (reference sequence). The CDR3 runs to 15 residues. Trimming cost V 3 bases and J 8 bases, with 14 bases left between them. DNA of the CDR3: TGTGCCAGCAGCCATTCAACAGGCTGGGATTCACCCCTCCACTTT. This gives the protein CASSHSTGWDSPLHF.

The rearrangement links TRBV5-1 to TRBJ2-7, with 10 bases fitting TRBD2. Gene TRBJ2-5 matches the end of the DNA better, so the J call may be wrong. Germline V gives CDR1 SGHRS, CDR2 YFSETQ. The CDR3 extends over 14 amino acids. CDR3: CASSKLGLAETQYF. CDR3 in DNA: TGCGCCAGCAGCAAACTGGGACTAGCGGAGACCCAGTACTTC.

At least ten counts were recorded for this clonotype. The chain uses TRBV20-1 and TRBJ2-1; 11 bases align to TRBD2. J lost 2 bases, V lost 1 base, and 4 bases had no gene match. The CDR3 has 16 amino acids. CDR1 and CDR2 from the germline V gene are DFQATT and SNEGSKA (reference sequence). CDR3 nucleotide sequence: TGCAGTGCTAGAGCGACTAGCGGGGTAACCTACAATGAGCAGTTCTTC. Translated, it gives CSARATSGVTYNEQFF.

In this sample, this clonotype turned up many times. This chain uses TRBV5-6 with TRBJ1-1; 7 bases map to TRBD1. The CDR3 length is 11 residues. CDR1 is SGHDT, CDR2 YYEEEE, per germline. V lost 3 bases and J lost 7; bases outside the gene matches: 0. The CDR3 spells CASSYRGEAFF. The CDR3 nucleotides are TGTGCCAGCAGCTACAGGGGTGAAGCTTTCTTT. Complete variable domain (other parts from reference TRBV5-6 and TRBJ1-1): DAGVTQSPTHLIKTRGQQVTLRCSPKSGHDTVSWYQQALGQGPQFIFQYYEEEERQRGNFPDRFSGHQFPNYSSELNVNALLLGDSALYLCASSYRGEAFFGQGTRLTVV.

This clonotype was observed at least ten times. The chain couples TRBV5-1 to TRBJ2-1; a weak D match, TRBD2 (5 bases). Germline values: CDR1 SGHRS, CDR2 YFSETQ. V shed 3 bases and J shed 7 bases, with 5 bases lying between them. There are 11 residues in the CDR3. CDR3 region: CASSSGNEQFF. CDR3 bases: TGCGCCAGCAGCTCGGGGAATGAGCAGTTCTTC. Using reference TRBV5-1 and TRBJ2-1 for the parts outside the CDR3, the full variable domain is KAGVTQTPRYLIKTRGQQVTLSCSPISGHRSVSWYQQTPGQGLQFLFEYFSETQRNKGNFPGRFSGRQFSNSRSEMNVSTLELGDSALYLCASSSGNEQFFGPGTRLTVL.

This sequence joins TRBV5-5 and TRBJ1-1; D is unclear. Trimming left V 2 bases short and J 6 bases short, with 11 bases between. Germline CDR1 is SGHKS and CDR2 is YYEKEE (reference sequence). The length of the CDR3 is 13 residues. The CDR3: CASSFFPQAEAFF. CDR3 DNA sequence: TGTGCCAGCAGCTTTTTTCCGCAAGCTGAAGCTTTCTTT.

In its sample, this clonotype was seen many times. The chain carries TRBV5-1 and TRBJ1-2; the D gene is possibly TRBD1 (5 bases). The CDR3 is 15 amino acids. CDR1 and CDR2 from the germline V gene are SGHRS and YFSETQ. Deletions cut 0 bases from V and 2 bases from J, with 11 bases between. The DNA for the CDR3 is TGCGCCAGCAGCTTGGCCGGGGACGGAAACTATGGCTACACCTTC. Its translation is CASSLAGDGNYGYTF.

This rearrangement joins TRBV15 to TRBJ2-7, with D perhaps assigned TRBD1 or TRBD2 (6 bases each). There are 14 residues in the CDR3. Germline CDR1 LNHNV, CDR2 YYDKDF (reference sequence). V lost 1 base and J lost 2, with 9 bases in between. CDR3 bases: TGTGCCACCAGCAGAGGTCGGGGGCCCTACGAGCAGTACTTC. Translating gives CATSRGRGPYEQYF.

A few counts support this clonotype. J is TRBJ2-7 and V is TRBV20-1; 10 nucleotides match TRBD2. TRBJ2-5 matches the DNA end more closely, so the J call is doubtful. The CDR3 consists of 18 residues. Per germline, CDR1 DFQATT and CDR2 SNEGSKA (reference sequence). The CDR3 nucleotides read TGCAGTGCTAGTGACCTAGCGGGAGCCCCCTTTCTTTTAGAGACCCAGTACTTC. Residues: CSASDLAGAPFLLETQYF.

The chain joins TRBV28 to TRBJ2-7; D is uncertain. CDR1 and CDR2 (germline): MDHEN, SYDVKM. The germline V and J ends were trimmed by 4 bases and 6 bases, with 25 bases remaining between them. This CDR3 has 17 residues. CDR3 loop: CASSSSWRAAILLEQYF. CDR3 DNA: TGTGCCAGCAGTTCCTCCTGGAGAGCCGCGATACTACTCGAGCAGTACTTC.

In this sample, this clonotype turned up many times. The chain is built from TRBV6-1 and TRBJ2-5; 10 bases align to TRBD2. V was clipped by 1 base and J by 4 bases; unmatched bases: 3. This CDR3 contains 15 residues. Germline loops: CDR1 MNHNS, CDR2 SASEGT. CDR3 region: CASSEVAGGGETQYF. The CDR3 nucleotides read TGTGCCAGCAGTGAAGTAGCGGGGGGTGGAGAGACCCAGTACTTC.

CDR3 nucleotide sequence: TGTGCCAGCAAATCAGAAGCGGACGCGGATACGCAGTATTTT. This sequence encodes CASKSEADADTQYF. The V and J genes are TRBV7-2 and TRBJ2-3; D might be TRBD2 (5 bases). Germline CDR1 and CDR2: SGHTA and FQGNSA. V lost 7 bases and J 6 bases, leaving 17 bases between the germline ends. The CDR3 loop spans 14 amino acids.

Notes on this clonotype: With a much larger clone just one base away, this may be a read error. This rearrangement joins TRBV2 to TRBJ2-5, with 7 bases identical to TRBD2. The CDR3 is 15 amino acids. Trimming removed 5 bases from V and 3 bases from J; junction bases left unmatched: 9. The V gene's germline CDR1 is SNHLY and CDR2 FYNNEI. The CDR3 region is CASSPPGLAEETQYF. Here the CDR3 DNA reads TGTGCCAGCAGTCCCCCGGGGCTAGCGGAAGAGACCCAGTACTTC.

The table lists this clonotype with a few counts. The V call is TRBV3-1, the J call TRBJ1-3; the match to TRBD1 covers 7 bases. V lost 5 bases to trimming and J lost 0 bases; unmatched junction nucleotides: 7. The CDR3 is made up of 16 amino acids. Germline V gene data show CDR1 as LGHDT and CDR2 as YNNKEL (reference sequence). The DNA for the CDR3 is TGTGCCAGCAGCAATTACAGGGGTAGCTCTGGAAACACCATATATTTT. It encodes CASSNYRGSSGNTIYF.

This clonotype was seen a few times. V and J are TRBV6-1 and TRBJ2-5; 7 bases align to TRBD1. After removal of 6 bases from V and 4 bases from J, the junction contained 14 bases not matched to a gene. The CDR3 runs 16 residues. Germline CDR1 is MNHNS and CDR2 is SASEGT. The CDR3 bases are TGTGCCAGCAGAATAAAGACAGGGCCGTTGGGAGAGACCCAGTACTTC. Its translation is CASRIKTGPLGETQYF.

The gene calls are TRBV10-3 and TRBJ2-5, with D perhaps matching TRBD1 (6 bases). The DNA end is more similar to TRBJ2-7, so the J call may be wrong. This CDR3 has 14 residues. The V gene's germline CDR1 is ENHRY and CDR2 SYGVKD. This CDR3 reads CAISYSGAQNEQYF. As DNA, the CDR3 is TGTGCCATCAGCTATTCAGGGGCGCAGAACGAGCAGTACTTC.

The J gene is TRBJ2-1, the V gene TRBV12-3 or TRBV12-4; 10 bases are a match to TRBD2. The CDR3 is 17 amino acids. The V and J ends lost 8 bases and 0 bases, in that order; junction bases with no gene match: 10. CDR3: CASEGRASGSSYNEQFF. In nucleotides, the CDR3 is TGTGCCAGCGAGGGGCGGGCTAGCGGGAGCTCCTACAATGAGCAGTTCTTC.

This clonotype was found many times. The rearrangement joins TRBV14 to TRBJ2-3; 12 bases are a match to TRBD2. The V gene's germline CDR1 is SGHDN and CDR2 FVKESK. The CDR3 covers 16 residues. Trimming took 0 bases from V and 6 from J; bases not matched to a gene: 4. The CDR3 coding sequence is TGTGCCAGCAGCCAAGAGACTAGCGGGAGCAGGGATACGCAGTATTTT. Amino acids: CASSQETSGSRDTQYF.

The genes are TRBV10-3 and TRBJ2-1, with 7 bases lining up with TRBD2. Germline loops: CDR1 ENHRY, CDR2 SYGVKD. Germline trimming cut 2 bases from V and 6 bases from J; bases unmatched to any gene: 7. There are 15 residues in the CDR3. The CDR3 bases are TGTGCCATCAGTGAGGGGGGTCCGGGGGGCAATGAGCAGTTCTTC. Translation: CAISEGGPGGNEQFF.

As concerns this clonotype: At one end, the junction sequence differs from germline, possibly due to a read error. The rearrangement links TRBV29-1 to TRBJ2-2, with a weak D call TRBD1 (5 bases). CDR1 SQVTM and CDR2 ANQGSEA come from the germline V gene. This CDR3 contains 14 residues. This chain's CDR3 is CGVSSRVYTGELFF. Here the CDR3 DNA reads TGCGGCGTATCTTCCAGGGTTTACACCGGGGAGCTGTTTTTT.

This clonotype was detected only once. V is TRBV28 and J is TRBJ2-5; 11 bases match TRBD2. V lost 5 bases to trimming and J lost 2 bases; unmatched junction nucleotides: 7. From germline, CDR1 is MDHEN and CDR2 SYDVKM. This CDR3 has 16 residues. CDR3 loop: CASSPGTSGLQETQYF. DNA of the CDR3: TGTGCCAGCAGTCCTGGGACTAGCGGACTTCAAGAGACCCAGTACTTC. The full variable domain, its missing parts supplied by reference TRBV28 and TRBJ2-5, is DVKVTQSSRYLVKRTGEKVFLECVQDMDHENMFWYRQDPGLGLRLIYFSYDVKMKEKGDIPEGYSVSREKKERFSLILESASTNQTSMYLCASSPGTSGLQETQYFGPGTRLLVL.

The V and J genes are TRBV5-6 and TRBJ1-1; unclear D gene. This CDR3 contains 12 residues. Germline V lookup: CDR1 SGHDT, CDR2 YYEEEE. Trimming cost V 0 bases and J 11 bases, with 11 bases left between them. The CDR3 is CASSLAGLGAFF. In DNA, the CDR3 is TGTGCCAGCAGCTTGGCCGGGCTCGGGGCTTTCTTT.

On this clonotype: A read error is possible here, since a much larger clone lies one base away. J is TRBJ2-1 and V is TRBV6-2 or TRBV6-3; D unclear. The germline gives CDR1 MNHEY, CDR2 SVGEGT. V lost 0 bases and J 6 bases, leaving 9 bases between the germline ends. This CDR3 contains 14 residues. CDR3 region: CASSYSGTGNEQFF. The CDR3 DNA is TGTGCCAGCAGTTACTCGGGAACCGGCAATGAGCAGTTCTTC.

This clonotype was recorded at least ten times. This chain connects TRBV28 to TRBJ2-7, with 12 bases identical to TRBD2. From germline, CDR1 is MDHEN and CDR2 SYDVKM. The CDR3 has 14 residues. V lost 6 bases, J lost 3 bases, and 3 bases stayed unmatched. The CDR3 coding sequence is TGTGCCAGCAGGAAACTAGCGGGGGGCTACGAGCAGTACTTC. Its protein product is CASRKLAGGYEQYF.

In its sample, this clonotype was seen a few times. The DNA for the CDR3 is TGTGCCATCAGCTCCGGGACAGCCAACCCGGGGGCCCAGCATTTT. Its translation is CAISSGTANPGAQHF. The chain combines TRBV10-3 with TRBJ1-5, with 7 bases lining up with TRBD1. Germline V lookup: CDR1 ENHRY, CDR2 SYGVKD. The V and J ends lost 6 bases and 11 bases, in that order; junction bases with no gene match: 16. The CDR3 totals 15 residues.